This T cell receptor beta chain was documented in a study of T cells after yellow fever vaccination. Study details: The SMART-Seq v4 Ultra Low Input method served to prepare the low-cell-number fractions. Study-wide findings and caveats: Secondary responses were weaker yet peaked faster, day 5 versus 15. Contamination by abundant bulk-population clonotypes could be present in FACS-sorted repertoires.

This clonotype has a count of ten or more. Its antigen is undetermined. The length of the CDR3 is 14 residues. J gave up 1 base and V 6 bases, and 5 bases lay outside the gene matches. MiXCR was run by TCRdb on the 5' RACE reads, yielding one entry per CDR3 protein. The data hold some 240,000 distinct CDR3 sequences, with approximately 3% observed a single time. This chain uses TRBV12-3 or TRBV12-4 with TRBJ1-2, with TRBD1 matching over 7 bases. The receptor comes from a man between 18 and 29 years old who received the YFV17D yellow fever vaccine. The sample was CD4+ T cells sorted from PBMCs, taken 10 days after the yellow fever booster vaccination. In DNA form, the CDR3 reads TGTGCCAGCAGCCAAGACAGGGATAACTATGGCTACACCTTC. Translated: CASSQDRDNYGYTF.